This T cell receptor (beta chain) stems from a study of beta chain features in type 1 diabetes. Whole-study findings and limits: Shortening that was moderate but significant affected the TCRB CDR3s of Type 1 diabetes patients in all four CD4+ subsets.

Trimming stripped 4 bases from V and 0 bases from J, with 8 bases between. Germline V lookup: CDR1 MNHEY, CDR2 SMNVEV (reference sequence). The CDR3 spans 14 residues. Reverse transcription of all isolated RNA meant that expressed TCRB transcripts were sequenced. Repertoires were generated with immunoSEQ multiplex PCR, while TCRdb's copy carries only in-frame clones and drops some. The table includes hundreds of thousands of clones, around an eighth detected once. There are a few counts of this clone. Its antigen is not identified. This sequence originates from a man younger than 35 with type 1 diabetes. The sample consisted of naive CD4+ T cells from blood. The chain links TRBV27 to TRBJ2-3; no clear D. The CDR3: CASSSRLSTDTQYF. The CDR3 coding sequence is TGTGCCAGCAGTTCCAGACTCAGCACAGATACGCAGTATTTT.